Each of the 21 T cell receptor beta chains below was sequenced from the same sample in a study of blood T cell repertoires in COVID-19 (dated by TCRdb to about 2020). Libraries were built with the immunoSEQ multiplex PCR assay. The clones in this table, taken by TCRdb from immuneACCESS, are in-frame only. Not every clone is retained; where verified, under half of the shortfall comes from an unresolved V gene, and the cause of the rest is unknown. This sample is represented by just over 150,000 clones; roughly nine tenths of them were singletons. The ten most abundant clones make up roughly 15% of the sample. The sequencing input was peripheral blood. The receptors originated from a woman aged 40-49 years with acute or convalescent COVID-19.

The rearrangement uses TRBV7-8 and TRBJ1-2; 9 nucleotides line up with TRBD1. This CDR3 spans 20 amino acids. Unmatched junction bases numbered 21, after V lost 5 bases and J lost 2 bases. Germline loops: CDR1 SGHVS, CDR2 FQNEAQ. In nucleotides, the CDR3 is TGTGCCAGCAGCCCTAGAACCCCGGGACAGGGCTCAACCGGGAACTATGGCTACACCTTC. Residues: CASSPRTPGQGSTGNYGYTF.

There are a few counts of this clone. The genes are TRBV2 and TRBJ1-4; D perhaps matches TRBD1 (6 bases). This CDR3 spans 16 amino acids. Germline V CDR1 and CDR2: SNHLY, FYNNEI. V was trimmed by 2 bases and J by 2 bases, leaving 12 bases between them. The CDR3 nucleotides are TGTGCCAGCAGTGAACAGGGGCCTTCGACTAATGAAAAACTGTTTTTT. Translating gives CASSEQGPSTNEKLFF.

The V and J genes are TRBV14 and TRBJ2-1, with 8 bases matching TRBD2. The CDR3 runs 18 residues. J lost 4 bases, V lost 1 base, and 12 bases had no gene match. Germline V gene lookup returns CDR1 SGHDN and CDR2 FVKESK. The CDR3 spells CASSQASQAGVGYNEQFF. The CDR3 nucleotides are TGTGCCAGCAGCCAAGCCTCCCAAGCGGGAGTTGGTTACAATGAGCAGTTCTTC.

The chain is built from TRBV9 and TRBJ2-2; 8 bases are shared with TRBD2. The CDR3 spans 15 residues. J was trimmed by 4 bases and V by 3 bases; bases with no gene match: 5. The germline CDR1 and CDR2 sequences are SGDLS and YYNGEE. DNA for the CDR3: TGTGCCAGCAGCGCCGGGGGGGGAACCACCGGGGAGCTGTTTTTT. Translation: CASSAGGGTTGELFF. Supplemented by reference TRBV9 and TRBJ2-2, the full variable domain reads DSGVTQTPKHLITATGQRVTLRCSPRSGDLSVYWYQQSLDQGLQFLIQYYNGEERAKGNILERFSAQQFPDLHSELNLSSLELGDSALYFCASSAGGGTTGELFFGEGSRLTVL.

J is TRBJ2-1 and V is TRBV4-2; 9 positions match TRBD2. The CDR3 length is 16 residues. Per germline, CDR1 LGHNA and CDR2 YNFKEQ. After removal of 0 bases from V and 5 bases from J, the junction contained 5 bases not matched to a gene. The CDR3 nucleotides read TGTGCCAGCAGCCAAGATAGCCTAGCGGGGAACAATGAGCAGTTCTTC. It is translated as CASSQDSLAGNNEQFF.

The chain has TRBV2 and TRBJ1-5; TRBD1 matches at 10 bases. The CDR3 consists of 16 residues. V shed 6 bases, J shed 3 bases, and the junction held 8 bases outside the gene matches. Germline V gives CDR1 SNHLY, CDR2 FYNNEI. CDR3 sequence (DNA): TGTGCCAGCAGCCTCGACAGGGGGCGAAACAATCAGCCCCAGCATTTT. This translates into CASSLDRGRNNQPQHF.

V usage is TRBV6-5 and J usage is TRBJ2-1, with 10 bases matching TRBD2. The length of the CDR3 is 13 residues. Germline loops: CDR1 MNHEY, CDR2 SVGAGI. V shed 5 bases and J 9 bases; nucleotides not matched to a gene: 4. The CDR3 region has the DNA TGTGCCAGCAGTCTAGCGGGAGTGGGTGAGCAGTTCTTC. It encodes CASSLAGVGEQFF.

This chain links TRBV10-3 with TRBJ2-1, with 11 nucleotides matching TRBD2. Germline assignment: CDR1 ENHRY and CDR2 SYGVKD. This CDR3 is built from 15 residues. Losses at the gene ends were 6 bases for V and 3 bases for J; bases not matched to a gene: 4. DNA of the CDR3: TGTGCCATCAGCCCCGGGACTAGCGGCTACAATGAGCAGTTCTTC. This encodes CAISPGTSGYNEQFF.

The chain combines TRBV30 with TRBJ1-1; 7 nucleotides align to TRBD1. CDR3 length: 16 amino acids. Germline V gene lookup returns CDR1 GTSNPN and CDR2 SVGIG (reference sequence). V lost 0 bases to trimming and J lost 3 bases; unmatched junction nucleotides: 10. CDR3 bases: TGTGCCTGGAGTGTACAGGGAAGGGGGCTTGACACTGAAGCTTTCTTT. Protein product: CAWSVQGRGLDTEAFF. The full variable domain, its missing parts supplied by reference TRBV30 and TRBJ1-1, is SQTIHQWPATLVQPVGSPLSLECTVEGTSNPNLYWYRQAAGRGLQLLFYSVGIGQISSEVPQNLSASRPQDRQFILSSKKLLLSDSGFYLCAWSVQGRGLDTEAFFGQGTRLTVV.

The rearrangement uses TRBV5-6 and TRBJ2-6, with a weak D call TRBD1 (6 bases). Germline V gene sequence: CDR1 SGHDT, CDR2 YYEEEE. The CDR3 totals 17 residues. V lost 4 bases and J lost 0, with 14 bases in between. CDR3 amino acids: CASSVFQGTSGANVLTF. The CDR3 nucleotides read TGTGCCAGCAGCGTGTTCCAGGGGACCTCTGGGGCCAACGTCCTGACTTTC.

This sequence joins TRBV12-3 or TRBV12-4 and TRBJ2-7, with D perhaps matching TRBD1 (6 bases). V lost 4 bases and J lost 3, with 10 bases in between. The CDR3 consists of 13 residues. For the CDR3, the DNA is TGTGCCAGCAGTTCGGACAGTTACTACGAGCAGTACTTC. This encodes CASSSDSYYEQYF.

V and J are TRBV2 and TRBJ1-1; 7 positions match TRBD1. The V gene's germline CDR1 is SNHLY and CDR2 FYNNEI. V trimming: 5 bases; J trimming: 5 bases; junction bases outside the gene matches: 2. The CDR3 is 12 residues long. The CDR3 DNA sequence: TGTGCCAGCAGTACAGGGGTAACTGAAGCTTTCTTT. Protein sequence: CASSTGVTEAFF.

This chain uses TRBV3-1 (or the pseudogene TRBV3-2) with TRBJ1-6; D might be TRBD1 (6 bases). This CDR3 contains 14 residues. Germline V lookup: CDR1 LGHDT, CDR2 YNNKEL (reference sequence). Deletions cut 4 bases from V and 14 bases from J, with 18 bases between. The CDR3 bases are TGTGCCAGCAGCCCCGGCCAGGGGCTAGGGGCCCTCCACTTT. Translation: CASSPGQGLGALHF.

This chain links TRBV5-3 with TRBJ2-3; 7 bases are a match to TRBD2. TRBV5-3 is an open reading frame whose function is uncertain. The length of the CDR3 is 17 residues. The CDR3 here is CPYEVEGGPFWTDTQYF. The CDR3 coding sequence is TGTCCATACGAAGTGGAGGGAGGGCCTTTTTGGACAGATACGCAGTATTTT.

This rearrangement joins TRBV28 to TRBJ1-4; no firm D call. Germline V gene data show CDR1 as MDHEN and CDR2 as SYDVKM. The CDR3 totals 14 residues. Trimming left V 6 bases short and J 0 bases short, with 8 bases between. CDR3 nucleotides: TGTGCCAGCAGGGGCGCTGCAACTAATGAAAAACTGTTTTTT. This sequence encodes CASRGAATNEKLFF.

CDR3 region: CASREPQGVEQFF. The CDR3 nucleotides read TGTGCCAGCAGGGAGCCCCAGGGCGTAGAGCAGTTCTTC. The gene calls are TRBV12-3 or TRBV12-4 and TRBJ2-1, with D perhaps TRBD1 (5 bases). This CDR3 contains 13 residues. The V end lost 6 bases, the J end lost 10 bases, and 16 bases lay between the germline ends.

The V and J genes are TRBV2 and TRBJ2-2, with 9 bases identical to TRBD1. The CDR3 is made up of 19 amino acids. Germline V lookup: CDR1 SNHLY, CDR2 FYNNEI. The V gene end was trimmed by 4 bases and the J gene end by 1 base; junction bases not matched to a gene: 13. The CDR3 nucleotides read TGTGCCAGCAGTGTGCGAGAGTCCCCGGGACAGGGGAACACCGGGGAGCTGTTTTTT. It specifies CASSVRESPGQGNTGELFF.

The chain combines TRBV21-1 with TRBJ1-5; TRBD1, the table's D call, was not compared with the DNA. TRBV21-1 is described as a pseudogene. CDR3 size: 15 residues. CDR3 in DNA: TGTGCCAGCAGCAGTTTGACAGCATCGCATCAGCCCCAGCATTTT. Translation: CASSSLTASHQPQHF.

The chain has TRBV12-5 and TRBJ1-4; D possibly corresponds to TRBD1 (6 bases). Germline V lookup: CDR1 LGHNT, CDR2 FRNRAP. This CDR3 spans 17 amino acids. V was shortened by 0 bases and J by 6 bases, with 17 bases between the two germline ends. CDR3 sequence: CASGLVQGPRADEKLFF. In DNA, the CDR3 is TGTGCTAGTGGTTTGGTACAGGGCCCAAGGGCTGATGAAAAACTGTTTTTT.

This clone was observed a handful of times. The chain recombines TRBV30 with TRBJ1-2; D unresolved. The germline V gene encodes CDR1 GTSNPN and CDR2 SVGIG (reference sequence). CDR3 length equals 11 residues. V lost 3 bases to trimming and J lost 8 bases, with 10 bases between them. The CDR3 DNA follows: TGTGCCTGGAGGCAAATACTCGGCTACACCTTC. Residues: CAWRQILGYTF.

Here the CDR3 DNA reads TGTGCCAGCGGCAGGCTTGGGGGGGACACTGAAGCTTTCTTT. Translating gives CASGRLGGDTEAFF. V usage is TRBV3-1 (or the pseudogene TRBV3-2) and J usage is TRBJ1-1; D possibly corresponds to TRBD1 (5 bases). Trimming pared 8 bases from V and 3 bases from J, leaving 16 bases between. CDR3 length: 14 amino acids. Germline values: CDR1 LGHDT, CDR2 YNNKEL (reference sequence).